One sample yielded the 15 T cell receptor beta chains listed below, sequenced in a study of T-cell memory formation after mild COVID-19. TCRdb independently ran MiXCR on the 5' RACE reads; one entry per CDR3 protein. The table shows around 110,000 distinct CDR3 sequences, with 13% to 15% occurring only once. The specimen sequenced was PBMCs or a T cell subset sorted from them (not recorded which). These receptors were obtained from a man between 18 and 29 years old who had mild COVID-19 (a few samples of this study predate the infection). Cell type and time point are not known.

The CDR3 bases are TGTGCCAGCAGCGTAGAAATGCAATCTGAGCAGTTCTTC. Its translation is CASSVEMQSEQFF. The genes are TRBV9 and TRBJ2-1; unclear D gene. CDR1 is SGDLS, CDR2 YYNGEE, per germline. The CDR3 spans 13 residues. Trimming removed 0 bases at V and 9 bases at J, with 10 bases between.

V usage is TRBV6-1 and J usage is TRBJ1-2; no definite D call. Germline CDR1 and CDR2: MNHNS and SASEGT. CDR3 length: 14 amino acids. Trimming pared 1 base from V and 4 bases from J, leaving 10 bases between. The CDR3 coding sequence is TGTGCCAGCAGTGAAGTGAAAGGAAGCTATGGCTACACCTTC. Its protein is CASSEVKGSYGYTF.

This rearrangement joins TRBV9 to TRBJ1-1, with 8 positions matching TRBD1. The CDR3 loop spans 19 amino acids. With 0 bases clipped from V and 8 bases from J, the junction kept 21 bases outside the gene matches. Germline CDR1 SGDLS, CDR2 YYNGEE. The CDR3 region is CASSVGESRAGGSRREAFF. The DNA for the CDR3 is TGTGCCAGCAGCGTAGGAGAATCAAGGGCAGGGGGCAGCAGGCGGGAAGCTTTCTTT. The complete variable domain, with remaining parts taken from reference TRBV9 and TRBJ1-1, reads DSGVTQTPKHLITATGQRVTLRCSPRSGDLSVYWYQQSLDQGLQFLIQYYNGEERAKGNILERFSAQQFPDLHSELNLSSLELGDSALYFCASSVGESRAGGSRREAFFGQGTRLTVV.

The chain uses TRBV7-9 and TRBJ2-1, with 7 nucleotides matching TRBD2. Germline V gene sequence: CDR1 SEHNR, CDR2 FQNEAQ (reference sequence). Unmatched junction bases numbered 7, after V lost 5 bases and J lost 6 bases. This CDR3 spans 14 amino acids. As DNA, the CDR3 is TGTGCCAGCAGCATCAGCGGGGCGCCCAATGAGCAGTTCTTC. Protein: CASSISGAPNEQFF.

This clonotype was observed a handful of times. The chain combines TRBV20-1 with TRBJ1-5; maybe TRBD1 (5 bases). Trimming removed 5 bases from V and 9 bases from J, with 20 bases in between. The V gene's germline CDR1 is DFQATT and CDR2 SNEGSKA (reference sequence). The CDR3 has 14 residues. CDR3 sequence (DNA): TGCAGTGCTGCTCGGTTCAGGGTTTGGGGGCCCCAGCATTTT. Its translation: CSAARFRVWGPQHF.

This clonotype has just a few counts. The chain recombines TRBV6-2 or TRBV6-3 with TRBJ2-1, with TRBD2 as a possible D gene (6 bases). The CDR3 runs to 13 residues. The V and J ends lost 5 bases and 6 bases respectively, with 11 bases between them. Germline CDR1 MNHEY, CDR2 SVGEGT. In nucleotides, the CDR3 is TGTGCCAGCAGTACGGGACTTCTCAATGAGCAGTTCTTC. Translated, it gives CASSTGLLNEQFF.

V usage is TRBV5-1 and J usage is TRBJ2-1; TRBD2 aligns across 10 bases. V lost 3 bases, J lost 6 bases, and 6 bases stayed unmatched. The CDR3 spans 15 residues. The V gene's germline CDR1 is SGHRS and CDR2 YFSETQ. The CDR3 bases are TGCGCCAGCAGCTCGATAAGCGGGGGGGCCAATGAGCAGTTCTTC. Protein sequence: CASSSISGGANEQFF.

This clonotype has more than one count but fewer than ten. This chain joins TRBV7-9 and TRBJ2-1; 8 bases align to TRBD1. This CDR3 has 13 amino acids. V dropped 5 bases and J dropped 8; count of bases not matched to a gene: 5. Per the germline V gene, CDR1 is SEHNR and CDR2 is FQNEAQ (reference sequence). CDR3: CASSLTGEDEQFF. The CDR3 nucleotides are TGTGCCAGCAGCCTGACAGGGGAGGATGAGCAGTTCTTC.

This rearrangement joins TRBV5-1 to TRBJ2-1, with 13 bases matching TRBD2. Trimming cost V 4 bases and J 9 bases; bases outside gene matches: 4. CDR1 is SGHRS and CDR2 is YFSETQ in the germline V gene. The length of the CDR3 is 14 residues. The CDR3 spells CASSPGTSGIEQFF. In DNA, the CDR3 is TGCGCCAGCAGCCCGGGGACTAGCGGGATTGAGCAGTTCTTC.

The chain carries TRBV29-1 and TRBJ1-5, with D perhaps TRBD1 (5 bases). V was cut by 6 bases and J by 6 bases, with 9 bases left in between. Germline assignment: CDR1 SQVTM and CDR2 ANQGSEA. The CDR3 contains 11 residues. CDR3 sequence: CSVGTSQPQHF. In DNA form, the CDR3 reads TGCAGCGTCGGGACGAGTCAGCCCCAGCATTTT.

This clonotype was seen only a few times. The chain joins TRBV5-5 to TRBJ1-2; 7 bases map to TRBD1. The germline V gene encodes CDR1 SGHKS and CDR2 YYEKEE (reference sequence). V was pared by 1 base and J by 8 bases, with 5 bases of the junction left unmatched. This CDR3 spans 13 amino acids. The DNA of the CDR3 is TGTGCCAGCAGCTTGAGGGGGCCAGGAGGCTACACCTTC. Its translation: CASSLRGPGGYTF.

CDR3 DNA sequence: TGTGCCAGCAGGTCCCAGGCCCAAGAGACCCAGTACTTC. Translation: CASRSQAQETQYF. J is TRBJ2-5 and V is TRBV6-1; D ambiguous. This CDR3 region has 13 residues. The germline V gene encodes CDR1 MNHNS and CDR2 SASEGT. V dropped 6 bases and J dropped 1 base, with 9 bases sitting between them.

This clonotype was seen more than once but under ten times. J is TRBJ2-7 and V is TRBV4-1; tentative D call: TRBD2 (5 bases). Deletions cut 3 bases from V and 4 bases from J, with 16 bases between. This CDR3 comprises 15 residues. In germline, CDR1 is MGHRA, CDR2 YSYEKL. In nucleotides, the CDR3 is TGCGCCAGCAGCCACCCTTCCGGGGTGGGGTACGAGCAGTACTTC. It codes for CASSHPSGVGYEQYF.

This clonotype was seen at least ten times. CDR3 protein: CAISGTGPYEQYF. CDR3 nucleotide sequence: TGTGCCATCTCCGGGACAGGGCCCTACGAGCAGTACTTC. V and J are TRBV24-1 and TRBJ2-7, with 9 positions matching TRBD1. This CDR3 has 13 residues. Germline CDR1 and CDR2: KGHDR and SFDVKD. V shed 11 bases, J shed 2 bases, and the junction held 6 bases outside the gene matches.

The CDR3 coding sequence is TGTGCCAGCGCTTCAACGGAGACCCAGTACTTC. This translates into CASASTETQYF. The chain couples TRBV7-8 to TRBJ2-5; D is uncertain. Germline V lookup: CDR1 SGHVS, CDR2 FQNEAQ. V shed 8 bases and J shed 5 bases, with 9 bases lying between them. The CDR3 is made up of 11 amino acids.